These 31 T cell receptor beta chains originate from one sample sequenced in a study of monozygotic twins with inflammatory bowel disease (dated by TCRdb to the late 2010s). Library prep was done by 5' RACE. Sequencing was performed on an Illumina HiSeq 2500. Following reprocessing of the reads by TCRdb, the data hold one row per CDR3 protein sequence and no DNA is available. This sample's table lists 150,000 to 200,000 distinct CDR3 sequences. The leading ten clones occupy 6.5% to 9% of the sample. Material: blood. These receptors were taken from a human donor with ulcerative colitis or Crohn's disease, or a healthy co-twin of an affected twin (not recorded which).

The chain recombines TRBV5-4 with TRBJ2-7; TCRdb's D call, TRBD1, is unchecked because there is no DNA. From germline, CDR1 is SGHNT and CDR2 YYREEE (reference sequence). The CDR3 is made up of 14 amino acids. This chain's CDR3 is CASSSRDRGYEQYF.

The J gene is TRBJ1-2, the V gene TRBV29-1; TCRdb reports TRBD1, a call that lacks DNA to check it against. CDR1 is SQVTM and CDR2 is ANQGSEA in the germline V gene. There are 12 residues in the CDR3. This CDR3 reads CSVGPQGGGYTF.

CDR3: CASSPLGLARTYEQYF. The chain joins TRBV18 to TRBJ2-7; TCRdb's D call of TRBD2 is untestable without DNA. CDR3 length: 16 residues. CDR1 is KGHSH and CDR2 is LQKENI in the germline V gene.

The CDR3 region is CASSQNLEGEGIQPQHF. This chain joins TRBV3-1 and TRBJ1-5. CDR1 and CDR2 (germline): LGHDT, YNNKEL (reference sequence). This CDR3 comprises 17 residues. Full variable domain (missing parts from reference TRBV3-1 and TRBJ1-5): DTAVSQTPKYLVTQMGNDKSIKCEQNLGHDTMYWYKQDSKKFLKIMFSYNNKELIINETVPNRFSPKSPDKAHLNLHINSLELGDSAVYFCASSQNLEGEGIQPQHFGDGTRLSIL.

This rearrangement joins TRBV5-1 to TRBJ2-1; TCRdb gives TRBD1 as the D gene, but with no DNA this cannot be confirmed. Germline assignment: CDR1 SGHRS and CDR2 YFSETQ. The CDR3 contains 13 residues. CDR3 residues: CASSTGQGNEQFF.

The CDR3 loop reads CASSTQGPEAFF. The V gene is TRBV5-5, the J gene TRBJ1-1; lacking DNA, the TRBD1 call made by TCRdb goes unchecked. The CDR3 has 12 amino acids. Germline assignment: CDR1 SGHKS and CDR2 YYEKEE (reference sequence). Full variable domain (rest looked up from reference TRBV5-5 and TRBJ1-1): DAGVTQSPTHLIKTRGQQVTLRCSPISGHKSVSWYQQVLGQGPQFIFQYYEKEERGRGNFPDRFSARQFPNYSSELNVNALLLGDSALYLCASSTQGPEAFFGQGTRLTVV.

This chain's CDR3 is CASSSRVASYNEQFF. V is TRBV6-2 or TRBV6-3 and J is TRBJ2-1; the TRBD2 assignment by TCRdb is unverifiable without DNA. Germline assignment: CDR1 MNHEY and CDR2 SVGEGT. The CDR3 sequence is 15 residues long.

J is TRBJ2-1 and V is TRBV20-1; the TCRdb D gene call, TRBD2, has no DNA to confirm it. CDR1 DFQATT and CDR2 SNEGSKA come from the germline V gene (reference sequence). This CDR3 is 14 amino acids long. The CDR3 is CSAGGLGGVDEQFF.

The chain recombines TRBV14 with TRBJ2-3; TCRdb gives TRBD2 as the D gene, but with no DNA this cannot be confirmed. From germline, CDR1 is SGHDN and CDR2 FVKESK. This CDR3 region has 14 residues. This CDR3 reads CASSQDHPRDTQYF.

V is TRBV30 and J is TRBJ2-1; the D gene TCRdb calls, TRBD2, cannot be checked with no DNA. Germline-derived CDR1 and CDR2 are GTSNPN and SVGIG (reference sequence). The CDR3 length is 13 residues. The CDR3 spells CAWSVQRLAGEFF.

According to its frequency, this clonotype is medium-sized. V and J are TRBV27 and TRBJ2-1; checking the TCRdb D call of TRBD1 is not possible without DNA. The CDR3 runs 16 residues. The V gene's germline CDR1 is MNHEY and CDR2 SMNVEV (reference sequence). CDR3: CASSFFPDRHYNEQFF.

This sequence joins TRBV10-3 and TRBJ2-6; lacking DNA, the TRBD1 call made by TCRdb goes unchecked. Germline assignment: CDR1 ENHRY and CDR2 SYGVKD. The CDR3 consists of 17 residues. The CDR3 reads CAISDRTGETGANVLTF.

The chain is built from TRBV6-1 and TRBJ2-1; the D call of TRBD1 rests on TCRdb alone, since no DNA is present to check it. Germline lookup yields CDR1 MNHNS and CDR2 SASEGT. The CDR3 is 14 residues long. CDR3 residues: CASTLYEGGSEQFF.

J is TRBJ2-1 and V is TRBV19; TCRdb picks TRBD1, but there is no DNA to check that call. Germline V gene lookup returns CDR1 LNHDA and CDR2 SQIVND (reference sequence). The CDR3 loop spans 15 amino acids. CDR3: CASSPPGGFYNEQFF.

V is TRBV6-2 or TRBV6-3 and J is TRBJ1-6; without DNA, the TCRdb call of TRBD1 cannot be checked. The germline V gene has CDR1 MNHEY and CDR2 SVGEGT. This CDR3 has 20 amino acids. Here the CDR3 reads CASSSRLLDGTGGSDSPLHF.

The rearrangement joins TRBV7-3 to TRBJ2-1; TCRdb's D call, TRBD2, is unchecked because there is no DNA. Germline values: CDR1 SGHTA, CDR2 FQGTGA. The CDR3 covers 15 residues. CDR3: CASSLTDGVPGGQFF.

CDR3 sequence reads: CASSESSGGISGANVLTF. The chain recombines TRBV10-1 with TRBJ2-6; TCRdb designates TRBD1, a call that cannot be tested without DNA. This CDR3 is built from 18 residues. The germline gives CDR1 WNHNN, CDR2 SYGVQD (reference sequence).

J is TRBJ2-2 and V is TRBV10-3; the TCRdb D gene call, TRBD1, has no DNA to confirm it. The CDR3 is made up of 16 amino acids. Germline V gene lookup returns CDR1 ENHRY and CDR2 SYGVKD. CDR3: CAIRTSGAVNTGELFF.

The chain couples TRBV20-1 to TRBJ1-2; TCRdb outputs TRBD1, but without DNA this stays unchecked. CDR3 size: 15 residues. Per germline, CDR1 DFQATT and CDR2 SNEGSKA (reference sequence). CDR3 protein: CSARPPGQGFYGYTF.

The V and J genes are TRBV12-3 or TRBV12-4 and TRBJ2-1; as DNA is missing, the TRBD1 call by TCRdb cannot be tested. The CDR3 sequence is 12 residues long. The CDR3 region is CASSLTGSLQFF.

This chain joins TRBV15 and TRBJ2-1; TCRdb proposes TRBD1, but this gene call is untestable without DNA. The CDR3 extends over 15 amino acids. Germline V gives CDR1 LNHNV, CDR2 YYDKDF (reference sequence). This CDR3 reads CATSRGGGNDNEQFF. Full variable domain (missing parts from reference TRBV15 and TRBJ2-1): DAMVIQNPRYQVTQFGKPVTLSCSQTLNHNVMYWYQQKSSQAPKLLFHYYDKDFNNEADTPDNFQSRRPNTSFCFLDIRSPGLGDTAMYLCATSRGGGNDNEQFFGPGTRLTVL.

CDR3 region: CASSPEPYEQYF. The V gene is TRBV5-1, the J gene TRBJ2-7. This CDR3 spans 12 amino acids. Germline V gene sequence: CDR1 SGHRS, CDR2 YFSETQ.

The CDR3 spells CASSQDQGRGGEQFF. The chain is built from TRBV4-3 and TRBJ2-1; TCRdb calls TRBD1, which cannot be checked without DNA. The germline V gene encodes CDR1 LGHNA and CDR2 YSLEER. The CDR3 sequence is 15 residues long.

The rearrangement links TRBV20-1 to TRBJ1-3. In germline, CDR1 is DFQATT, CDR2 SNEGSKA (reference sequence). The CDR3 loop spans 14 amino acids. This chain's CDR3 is CSAGTANSGNTIYF.

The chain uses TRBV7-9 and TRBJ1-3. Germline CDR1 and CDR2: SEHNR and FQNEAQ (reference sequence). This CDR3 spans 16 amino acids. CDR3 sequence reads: CASSLNPTISGNTIYF.

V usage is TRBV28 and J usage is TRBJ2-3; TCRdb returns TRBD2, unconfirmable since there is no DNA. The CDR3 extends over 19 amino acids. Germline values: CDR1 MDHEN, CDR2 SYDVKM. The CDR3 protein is CASSPLGLAGDSSTDTQYF. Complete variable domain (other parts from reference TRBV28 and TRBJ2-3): DVKVTQSSRYLVKRTGEKVFLECVQDMDHENMFWYRQDPGLGLRLIYFSYDVKMKEKGDIPEGYSVSREKKERFSLILESASTNQTSMYLCASSPLGLAGDSSTDTQYFGPGTRLTVL.

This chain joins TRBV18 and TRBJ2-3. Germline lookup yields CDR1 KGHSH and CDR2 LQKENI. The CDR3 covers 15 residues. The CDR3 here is CASSPLASSTDTQYF.

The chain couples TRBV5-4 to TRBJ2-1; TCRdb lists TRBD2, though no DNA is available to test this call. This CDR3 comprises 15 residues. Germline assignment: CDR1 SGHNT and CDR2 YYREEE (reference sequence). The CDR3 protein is CASSPLASGINEQFF.

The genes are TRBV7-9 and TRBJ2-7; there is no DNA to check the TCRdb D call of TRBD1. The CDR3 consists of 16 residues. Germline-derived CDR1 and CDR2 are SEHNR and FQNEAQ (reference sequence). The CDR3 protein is CASSSPGQSKAAEQYF.

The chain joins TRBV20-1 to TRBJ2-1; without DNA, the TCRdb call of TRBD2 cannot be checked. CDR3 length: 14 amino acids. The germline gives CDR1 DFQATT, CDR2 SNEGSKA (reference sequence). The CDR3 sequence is CSATGLPSYNEQFF.

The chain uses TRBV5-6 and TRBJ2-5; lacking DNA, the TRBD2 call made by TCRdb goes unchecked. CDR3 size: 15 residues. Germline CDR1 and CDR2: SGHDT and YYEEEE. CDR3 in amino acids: CASSLGARQDGPKYF.